The entry below gives a single TCR beta chain sequence along with its context. The data derive from a study of shared clonotypes between healthy human individuals. In germline, CDR1 is LNHDA, CDR2 SQIVND (reference sequence). With 4 bases clipped from V and 4 bases from J, the junction kept 6 bases outside the gene matches. The CDR3 runs to 15 residues. Unsorted PBMC DNA went through sequencing on ten immunoSEQ deep assay plates. Some clones are missing from TCRdb's copy, which holds only in-frame ones; the method was immunoSEQ multiplex PCR. The sample has some 480,000 clones; around 80% are singletons.

The source material was PBMCs. The chain links TRBV19 to TRBJ1-5; 8 nucleotides match TRBD1. The receptor was isolated from a woman aged 40 to 55 in good health. Some clones in this sample may be carry-over from other donors' samples. The CDR3 reads CASSTGQAGNQPQHF. CDR3 nucleotides: TGTGCCAGTAGTACGGGACAGGCAGGGAATCAGCCCCAGCATTTT.